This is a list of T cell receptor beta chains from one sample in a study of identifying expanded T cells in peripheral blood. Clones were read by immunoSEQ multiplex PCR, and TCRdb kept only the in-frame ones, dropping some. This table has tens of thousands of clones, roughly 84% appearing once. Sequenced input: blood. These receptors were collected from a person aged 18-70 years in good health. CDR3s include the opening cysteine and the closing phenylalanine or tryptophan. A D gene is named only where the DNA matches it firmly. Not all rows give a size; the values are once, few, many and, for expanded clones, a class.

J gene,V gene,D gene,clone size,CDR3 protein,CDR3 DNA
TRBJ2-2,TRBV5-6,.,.,CASSWGDRLSGELFF,TGTGCCAGCAGCTGGGGGGACCGCCTTTCCGGGGAGCTGTTTTTT
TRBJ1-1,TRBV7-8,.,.,CASSSGGRKAFF,TGTGCCAGCAGCTCCGGGGGAAGGAAGGCTTTCTTT
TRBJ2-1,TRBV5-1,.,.,CASSSRQAYNEQFF,TGCGCCAGCAGCTCCCGACAGGCCTACAATGAGCAGTTCTTC
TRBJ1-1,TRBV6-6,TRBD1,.,CASSYLGQSMNTEAFF,TGTGCCAGCAGTTACCTGGGACAGTCGATGAACACTGAAGCTTTCTTT
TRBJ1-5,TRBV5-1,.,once,CASSLVAGPGNQPQHF,TGCGCCAGCAGCTTGGTCGCAGGGCCAGGCAATCAGCCCCAGCATTTT
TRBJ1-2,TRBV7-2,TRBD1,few,CASSLGRGHGYTF,TGTGCCAGCAGCTTGGGCAGGGGGCATGGCTACACCTTC
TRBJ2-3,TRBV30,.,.,CAWSGPTGMRKDTQYF,TGTGCCTGGAGTGGACCTACAGGGATGAGAAAAGATACGCAGTATTTT
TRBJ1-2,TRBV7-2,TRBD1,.,CASSPHTLGTGGLGGYTF,TGTGCCAGCAGCCCACATACTCTGGGGACAGGGGGACTCGGCGGCTACACCTTC
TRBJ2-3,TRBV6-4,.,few,CASSEAPGVDTQYF,TGTGCCAGCAGTGAAGCCCCAGGGGTAGATACGCAGTATTTT
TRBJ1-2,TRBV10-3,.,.,CAISVRAGGLEGGYTF,TGTGCCATCAGTGTGCGCGCGGGAGGGTTGGAAGGTGGCTACACCTTC
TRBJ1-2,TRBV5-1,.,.,CASSLPSNYGYTF,TGCGCCAGCAGCTTACCCAGTAACTATGGCTACACCTTC
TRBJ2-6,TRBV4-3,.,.,CASSQDHSSGANVLTF,TGCGCCAGCAGCCAAGATCACAGCTCTGGGGCCAACGTCCTGACTTTC
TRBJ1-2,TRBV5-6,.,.,CASSLGPLSAPGYTF,TGTGCCAGCAGCTTAGGGCCTTTAAGCGCCCCTGGCTACACCTTC
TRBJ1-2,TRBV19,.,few,CASSIDTVPYGYTF,TGTGCCAGTAGTATAGATACAGTGCCCTATGGCTACACCTTC
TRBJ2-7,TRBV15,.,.,CATSDFYEQYF,TGTGCCACCAGCGACTTTTACGAGCAGTACTTC
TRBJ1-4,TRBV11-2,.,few,CASSSGGGHNEKLFF,TGTGCCAGCAGCTCCGGGGGGGGACATAATGAAAAACTGTTTTTT
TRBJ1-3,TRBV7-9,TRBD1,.,CASSFEGARNTIYF,TGTGCCAGCAGCTTTGAGGGGGCAAGAAACACCATATATTTT
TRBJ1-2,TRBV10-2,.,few,CASSSARGINYGYTF,TGCGCCAGCAGCTCCGCCAGGGGAATCAACTATGGCTACACCTTC
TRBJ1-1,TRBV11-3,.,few,CASSLRGGDTEAFF,TGTGCCAGCAGCTTAAGAGGGGGGGACACTGAAGCTTTCTTT
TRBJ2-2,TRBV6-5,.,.,CASSRDTGELFF,TGTGCCAGCAGTCGAGACACCGGGGAGCTGTTTTTT
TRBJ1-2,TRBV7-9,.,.,CASSPQASSYGYTF,TGTGCCAGCAGCCCCCAGGCCAGCTCCTATGGCTACACCTTC
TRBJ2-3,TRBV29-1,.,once,CSVDSAVYTDTQYF,TGCAGCGTTGATTCAGCGGTCTACACAGATACGCAGTATTTT
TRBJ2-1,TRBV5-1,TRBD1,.,CASSLVGTGYSSEQFF,TGCGCCAGCAGCTTGGTCGGGACAGGGTATTCGAGTGAGCAGTTCTTC
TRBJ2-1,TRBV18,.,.,CASSPPTRGNEQFF,TGTGCCAGCTCACCACCCACTAGGGGCAATGAGCAGTTCTTC
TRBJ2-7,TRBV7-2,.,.,CASTLDGPGVSYEQYF,TGTGCCAGCACCCTAGACGGGCCAGGGGTCTCCTACGAGCAGTACTTC
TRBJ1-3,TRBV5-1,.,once,CASSLDRGAGNTIYF,TGCGCCAGCAGCTTGGATAGGGGGGCTGGAAACACCATATATTTT
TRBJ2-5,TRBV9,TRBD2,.,CASSGGGVETQYF,TGTGCCAGCAGCGGCGGGGGGGTCGAGACCCAGTACTTC
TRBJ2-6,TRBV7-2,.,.,CASSPRASGANVLTF,TGTGCCAGCAGTCCACGAGCCTCTGGGGCCAACGTCCTGACTTTC
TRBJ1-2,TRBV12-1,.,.,CATPLGGYTF,TGTGCCACGCCCTTGGGGGGCTACACCTTC
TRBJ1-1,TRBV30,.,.,CAWRPSDEAFF,TGTGCCTGGAGGCCGTCAGACGAAGCTTTCTTT
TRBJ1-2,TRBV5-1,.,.,CASSPALQYGYTF,TGCGCCAGCAGCCCTGCCTTACAGTATGGCTACACCTTC
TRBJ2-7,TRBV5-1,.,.,CASSFLEGLEQYF,TGCGCCAGCAGCTTCCTTGAGGGCCTCGAGCAGTACTTC
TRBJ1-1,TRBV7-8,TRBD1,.,CASSSYTGVNTEAFF,TGTGCCAGCAGCTCCTACACAGGGGTGAACACTGAAGCTTTCTTT
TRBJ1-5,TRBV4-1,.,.,CASSLLSNQPQHF,TGCGCCAGCAGCTTATTAAGCAATCAGCCCCAGCATTTT